Given below is one T cell receptor (beta chain) in context. Its cognate antigen has yet to be identified. Per-nucleotide qualities are absent, and no much larger clonotype sits a single base away. This entry comes from a study of PD-L1 blockade in urothelial cancer (TCRdb year 2017). With regard to the full study: Therapy was started in about 2014 for all patients, and atezolizumab 1,200 mg was administered intravenously every 3 weeks. Blood samples gave a median of 141,255 T cells and roughly 83,000 unique TCRs, with a median clonality of roughly 0.08. An ECOG performance status of 0 or 1 was recorded for the patients, and 0 to 3 prior chemotherapy regimens had been received by the patients. Pretreatment tumor samples, along with matched peripheral blood collected serially before and after atezolizumab treatment, underwent TCR sequencing. Somatic, immune and clinical correlates of response to PD-L1 blockade with atezolizumab in urothelial cancer were the focus of an exploratory multi-omic analysis. Blood samples were analyzed at 3 weeks after treatment start (second dose) and at 6 weeks after treatment start. Some 30 patients had pretreatment blood TCR-seq, around 25 had at least one posttreatment blood collection, and around 25 had tumor TCR-seq. Progression-free survival longer than 6 months counted as durable clinical benefit, and TCR features were additionally tested against both progression-free and overall survival. Durable clinical benefit was achieved by nine patients and was not achieved by 20 patients. In the same patients, pretreatment tumors underwent whole exome sequencing and RNA sequencing in addition to TCR sequencing. About 90% of the roughly 30 patients were males with bladder-origin urothelial cancer, and about 60% of the 29 reported a prior smoking history. The paper's findings and limits, for the study overall: Greater expansion of tumor-associated TCR clones in peripheral blood 3 weeks after the start of treatment was observed in patients with durable benefit (n of about 21, p = 0.022). A pretreatment peripheral blood TCR clonality below the median was linked to improved progression-free and overall survival. Because the sample size was small (n ≈ 30) and many exploratory analyses were performed, the results are intended to be hypothesis-generating.

Synthetic TCR analog templates were spiked into each PCR to estimate absolute template abundance from read counts. The immunoSEQ assay used bias-controlled V and J gene primers to amplify TCRbeta CDR3 regions from genomic DNA. Rearranged TCRbeta segments were sequenced at approximately 20X coverage. The authors processed their data as follows. Clustering was used to correct sequencing errors, and CDR3s were annotated against IMGT to assign V, D and J genes. Out-of-frame and stop-codon sequences were excluded, and only productive TCRbeta rearrangements were used in downstream analyses. Clonality was computed as one minus Shannon entropy normalized by the log of the number of unique productive sequences. Clones differing between time points or between blood and tumor were identified by Fisher's exact test with Benjamini-Hochberg correction at adjusted p below 0.01. The table was pulled from immuneACCESS by TCRdb, which kept in-frame rearrangements only. Such tables lose some clones; where checked, under half of the loss comes from unresolved V genes, and the rest has no known cause. V, J and clone size are those of that table, while D and trimming were read from the DNA. The sample records approximately 39,000 clones, roughly 89% of which are singletons. Around 2% of the sample rests with the top ten.

A cohort of about 31 patients with locally advanced or metastatic urothelial carcinoma, treated at Memorial Sloan Kettering on a trial protocol, was included. Peripheral blood mononuclear cells were collected pretreatment and during treatment, at between 1 and 8 total time points per patient. The Qiagen DNeasy Blood extraction kit was used to purify genomic DNA from total PBMCs and tumor samples. Collected pretreatment and during treatment, PBMCs were isolated and stored as previously described. The germline V gene provides CDR1 MDHEN and CDR2 SYDVKM. V and J are truncated by 4 bases and 0 bases respectively, leaving an intervening sequence of 10 bases. The cysteine opens and the phenylalanine closes a CDR3 of 15 amino acids. Just CDR3 DNA is preserved here, 45 bases in frame from base 1.

The sample was PBMCs, taken around atezolizumab (anti-PD-L1) treatment. The receptor was isolated from a man in his 60s with urothelial cancer. The rearrangement combines TRBV28 with TRBJ1-5; too little of a D gene remains to name it. The nucleotide sequence reads TGTGCCAGCAGTTCCCTCAGTTATAGCAATCAGCCCCAGCATTTT. It is translated as CASSSLSYSNQPQHF.